Shown below are 26 T cell receptor beta chains from a single sample sequenced in a study of TET2 disruption in CD19-targeted CAR T cells. Treatment: autologous CTL019 cells: CD19 CAR with 4-1BB and CD3 zeta domains. The repertoire was sequenced with immunoSEQ multiplex PCR; TCRdb's copy has only in-frame clones and lacks some. The clone table shows about 30,000 clones, with the ten largest holding about 2%. No antigen has been identified for these receptors. The sequenced sample was CD8- CAR+ T cells sorted from cultured blood T cells, obtained for CD19 CAR T cell therapy. Documented subset: CD8-negative CAR-positive T cells from the infusion product. These receptors were collected from a man in his 70s with chronic lymphocytic leukemia.

Remarks on this clone: With the read ending 3 residues before the CDR3 end, the germline J gene is used to fill in that end. The J gene is TRBJ2-4, the V gene TRBV6-2 or TRBV6-3; D may be TRBD1 (5 bases). In germline, CDR1 is MNHEY, CDR2 SVGEGT. The CDR3 has 15 amino acids. CDR3 sequence reads: CATTSDRDRTQPQYF. The CDR3 DNA, read in part, is TGTGCCACCACCTCCGACAGAGACCGAACTCAGCCT.

Its frequency marks this clone as medium-sized (0.01 to 0.1%). Read sequence stops 3 residues before the CDR3 end, and the germline J gene provides the missing end. The chain has TRBV11-2 and TRBJ1-1; TRBD1 might be the D (5 bases). V lost 1 base, J lost 4 bases, and 7 bases lay in between. Germline CDR1 reads SGHAT; CDR2 reads FQNNGV. The CDR3 covers 13 residues. CDR3 bases read: TGTGCCAGCAGCTTAGGGCAGGGCACTGAA. Its translation is CASSLGQGTE. The CDR3, in full, reads CASSLGQGTEAFF. Based on the CDR3 plus reference TRBV11-2 and TRBJ1-1, the full variable domain is EAGVAQSPRYKIIEKRQSVAFWCNPISGHATLYWYQQILGQGPKLLIQFQNNGVVDDSQLPKDRFSAERLKGVDSTLKIQPAKLEDSAVYLCASSLGQGTEAFFGQGTRLTVV.

As concerns this clone: With the read ending 3 residues before the CDR3 end, the germline J gene is used to fill in that end. Within the sample, other DNA sequences also encode this same CDR3. The chain couples TRBV2 to TRBJ1-1, with 7 bases aligning to TRBD1. The V gene's germline CDR1 is SNHLY and CDR2 FYNNEI. CDR3 size: 12 residues. Unmatched junction bases numbered 1, after V lost 6 bases and J lost 3 bases. Partial CDR3 DNA: TGTGCCAGCAGGGGGACAGACACTGAA. It codes for CASRGTDTE. The entire CDR3 protein reads CASRGTDTEAFF. Looking up the rest from reference TRBV2 and TRBJ1-1 gives the full variable domain: EPEVTQTPSHQVTQMGQEVILRCVPISNHLYFYWYRQILGQKVEFLVSFYNNEISEKSEIFDDQFSVERPDGSNFTLKIRSTKLEDSAMYFCASRGTDTEAFFGQGTRLTVV.

On this clone itself: The DNA ends 3 residues before the CDR3 does, and the rest of the CDR3 is filled in from the germline J gene. This chain uses TRBV25-1 with TRBJ2-4; 10 bases fit TRBD1. Germline CDR1 MGHDK, CDR2 SYGVNS. The CDR3 covers 15 residues. The covered CDR3 bases are TGTGCCAGCAGTGATTCGGGACAGGGGAATCAGCCT. Translation gives CASSDSGQGNQP. The whole CDR3 sequence is CASSDSGQGNQPQYF.

Of note for this clone: The sequence runs out 3 residues before the end of the CDR3; the remainder is reconstructed from the germline J gene. V and J are TRBV11-2 and TRBJ1-1; maybe TRBD1 (5 bases). The germline CDR1 and CDR2 sequences are SGHAT and FQNNGV. V lost 1 base and J lost 0, with 9 bases in between. The CDR3 length is 15 residues. The CDR3 spells CASSLGAGMNTEAFF. The CDR3 DNA, read in part, is TGTGCCAGCAGCTTAGGGGCAGGGATGAACACTGAA.

Worth noting for this clone: The CDR3 extends 3 residues past the end of the read, so its final part is completed from the germline J gene. This sequence joins TRBV7-8 and TRBJ1-2; D is undetermined. Germline V gene sequence: CDR1 SGHVS, CDR2 FQNEAQ. With 5 bases removed from V and 3 bases from J, the gap between germline ends came to 13 bases. The CDR3 loop spans 14 amino acids. The sequenced CDR3 bases are TGTGCCAGCAGCCGAGCGGGTAGGGACTATGGC. Protein: CASSRAGRDYG. The complete CDR3 reads CASSRAGRDYGYTF.

Worth noting for this clone: The observed sequence ends 3 residues before the CDR3 terminus, with the missing tail filled in from the germline J gene. The chain combines TRBV7-8 with TRBJ1-4, with TRBD1 matching over 7 bases. V lost 2 bases, J lost 4 bases, and 10 bases stayed unmatched. In germline, CDR1 is SGHVS, CDR2 FQNEAQ. The CDR3 is 17 amino acids. CDR3 DNA, as far as it was read: TGTGCCAGCAGCTTAACCCCGGGACAGCGAAATAATGAAAAA. This translates into CASSLTPGQRNNEK. The whole CDR3 protein reads CASSLTPGQRNNEKLFF.

Note on this clone: The CDR3 goes on 3 residues after the read ends, and that part is filled in from the germline J gene. V and J are TRBV19 and TRBJ2-4; TRBD1 agrees at 9 bases. The junction had 6 bases not matched to a gene; V was cut back by 0 bases and J by 0 bases. Germline CDR1 and CDR2: LNHDA and SQIVND (reference sequence). This CDR3 spans 18 amino acids. CDR3 residues: CASSIDPTGGPAKNIQYF. The CDR3 DNA, read in part, is TGTGCCAGTAGTATAGACCCCACAGGGGGCCCAGCCAAAAACATT. Full variable domain (outside the CDR3, taken from reference TRBV19 and TRBJ2-4): DGGITQSPKYLFRKEGQNVTLSCEQNLNHDAMYWYRQDPGQGLRLIYYSQIVNDFQKGDIAEGYSVSREKKESFPLTVTSAQKNPTAFYLCASSIDPTGGPAKNIQYFGAGTRLSVL.

Regarding this clone: The read terminates 3 residues ahead of where the CDR3 ends, so the germline J gene completes it. This chain links TRBV20-1 with TRBJ1-2; D is possibly TRBD1 (5 bases). The CDR3 totals 16 residues. Germline lookup yields CDR1 DFQATT and CDR2 SNEGSKA (reference sequence). The part of the CDR3 DNA that was read is TGCAGTGCTAGGGACCAACTAGCGGGGGGGAAGAATGAC. Translation gives CSARDQLAGGKND. The CDR3 as a whole reads CSARDQLAGGKNDYTF.

About this clone: Read sequence stops 3 residues before the CDR3 end, and the germline J gene provides the missing end. The J gene is TRBJ2-2, the V gene TRBV20-1; 8 nucleotides match TRBD2. The V segment lost 6 bases and the J segment 5 bases; nucleotides outside the gene matches: 11. Germline V CDR1 and CDR2: DFQATT, SNEGSKA (reference sequence). The CDR3 totals 15 residues. CDR3 DNA, as far as it was read: TGCAGTGCCCGTTCGGGGGGGGCGGGTACCGGGGAG. Translating it yields CSARSGGAGTGE. The whole CDR3 sequence is CSARSGGAGTGELFF.

In regard to this clone: Read coverage stops 3 residues before the CDR3 terminus; the germline J gene supplies the remainder. The chain recombines TRBV18 with TRBJ1-2, with D possibly being TRBD1 (5 bases). The CDR3 contains 14 residues. Per the germline V gene, CDR1 is KGHSH and CDR2 is LQKENI. The sequenced part of the CDR3 DNA is TGTGCCAGCTCTTATGTCCAGGGTGTGAATGAA. As protein: CASSYVQGVNE. The whole CDR3 is CASSYVQGVNEYTF.

On this clone: The CDR3 end is not reached by the read, which stops 3 residues before it; the germline J gene fills it in. This chain uses TRBV7-6 with TRBJ2-4; a weak D match, TRBD2 (6 bases). Germline values: CDR1 SGHVS, CDR2 FNYEAQ. The CDR3 runs 16 residues. CDR3 DNA (partial): TGTGCCAGCAGCTCCATGGAGGGGCATAGCAATCAGCCT. It yields the protein CASSSMEGHSNQP. The CDR3 reads in full as CASSSMEGHSNQPQYF.

Remarks on this clone: The read ends 3 residues shy of where the CDR3 ends; the end is completed using the germline J gene. The chain employs TRBV18 and TRBJ1-1, with 9 bases that match TRBD1. Germline V CDR1 and CDR2: KGHSH, LQKENI. V shed 8 bases, J shed 5 bases, and the junction held 12 bases outside the gene matches. The CDR3 consists of 15 residues. CDR3 sequence reads: CASAQGQGTGTEAFF. The part of the CDR3 DNA that was read is TGTGCCAGCGCACAGGGACAGGGAACGGGGACTGAA.

About this clone itself: The sequenced fragment ends 3 residues before the CDR3 boundary, so the rest is inferred from the germline J gene. V is TRBV24-1 and J is TRBJ2-5, with 8 bases lining up with TRBD1. CDR3 length: 16 amino acids. J was trimmed by 4 bases and V by 1 base; bases with no gene match: 7. Germline values: CDR1 KGHDR, CDR2 SFDVKD. The sequenced part of the CDR3 DNA is TGTGCCACCAGTGATTTCGGACAGGGTGGAAGAGAGACC. It is translated as CATSDFGQGGRET. In full, the CDR3 is CATSDFGQGGRETQYF.

With respect to this clone: The observed sequence ends 3 residues before the CDR3 terminus, with the missing tail filled in from the germline J gene. This chain links TRBV19 with TRBJ2-7, with TRBD1 matching 11 bases. V shed 6 bases, J shed 3 bases, and the junction held 7 bases outside the gene matches. Germline V gene sequence: CDR1 LNHDA, CDR2 SQIVND (reference sequence). The CDR3 loop spans 15 amino acids. CDR3 DNA, as far as it was read: TGTGCCAGTAGCTCGGGACAGGGGGGAAGCTACGAG. Its protein product is CASSSGQGGSYE. From start to end, the CDR3 is CASSSGQGGSYEQYF.

A note on this clone: The read finishes 3 residues shy of the CDR3 end, and the germline J gene is used to complete it. V usage is TRBV28 and J usage is TRBJ2-6; D is perhaps TRBD2 (5 bases). From germline, CDR1 is MDHEN and CDR2 SYDVKM. This CDR3 region has 15 residues. Between the trimmed V and J ends, which lost 5 bases and 4 bases, there was a span of 12 bases. CDR3 residues: CASSGRGSGANVLTF. Incomplete CDR3 DNA: TGTGCCAGCAGTGGGCGAGGGTCCGGGGCCAACGTC.

About this clone itself: The read finishes 3 residues shy of the CDR3 end, and the germline J gene is used to complete it. The chain employs TRBV9 and TRBJ2-1, with TRBD2 identical over 8 bases. Germline V gives CDR1 SGDLS, CDR2 YYNGEE. The V gene end was trimmed by 2 bases and the J gene end by 7 bases; junction bases not matched to a gene: 11. This CDR3 region has 16 residues. The sequenced CDR3 bases are TGTGCCAGCAGCGTCGGGGGGGGACCCCTAGGGAATGAG. Residues: CASSVGGGPLGNE. In full, the CDR3 is CASSVGGGPLGNEQFF. Supplemented by reference TRBV9 and TRBJ2-1, the full variable domain reads DSGVTQTPKHLITATGQRVTLRCSPRSGDLSVYWYQQSLDQGLQFLIQYYNGEERAKGNILERFSAQQFPDLHSELNLSSLELGDSALYFCASSVGGGPLGNEQFFGPGTRLTVL.

With respect to this clone: Read data end 3 residues before the CDR3 end; the end is taken from the germline J gene. The V gene is TRBV7-1, the J gene TRBJ2-4; 10 nucleotides match TRBD2. TRBV7-1 is assigned to the ORF class and has an uncertain function. The CDR3 runs to 22 residues. This chain's CDR3 is CASSSHRPLAGLSRGYQETQYF. The CDR3 bases that were read are TGTGCCAGCAGCTCCCATCGGCCACTAGCGGGGCTATCGAGAGGGTACCAAGAGACT.

Of note for this clone: Read data end 3 residues before the CDR3 end; the end is taken from the germline J gene. The V gene is TRBV7-6, the J gene TRBJ1-6; 7 nucleotides agree with TRBD1. The CDR3 length is 17 residues. Germline V gene lookup returns CDR1 SGHVS and CDR2 FNYEAQ. V shed 1 base, J shed 7 bases, and the junction held 10 bases outside the gene matches. Partial CDR3 DNA: TGTGCCAGCAGCTTAGGTTCTTGGAAACAGGGGAATTCACCC. Protein product: CASSLGSWKQGNSP. In full, the CDR3 reads CASSLGSWKQGNSPLHF.

Concerning this clone: The read falls 3 residues short of the CDR3 end, and the missing part is taken from the germline J gene. V gene TRBV18 combines with J gene TRBJ1-1; 12 nucleotides line up with TRBD1. V gave up 0 bases and J gave up 4 bases; unmatched junction bases: 0. CDR1 and CDR2 (germline): KGHSH, LQKENI. The CDR3 loop spans 15 amino acids. The covered CDR3 bases are TGTGCCAGCTCACCACCGGGACAGGGGGCCACTGAA. It encodes CASSPPGQGATE. The complete CDR3 reads CASSPPGQGATEAFF.

On this clone: The CDR3 is cut off 3 residues early in the read; its end comes from the germline J gene. V usage is TRBV12-3 or TRBV12-4 and J usage is TRBJ1-2, with TRBD1 matching over 10 bases. The CDR3 sequence is 16 residues long. J lost 4 bases, V lost 5 bases, and 10 bases had no gene match. Partial CDR3 DNA: TGTGCCAGCAGTCGACAGGGGGCGTCGTTATTCTATGGC. It encodes CASSRQGASLFYG. The CDR3 in its entirety is CASSRQGASLFYGYTF.

Turning to this clone: The CDR3 end falls 3 residues outside the read, so it is completed with the germline J gene. The chain carries TRBV7-6 and TRBJ2-4; no reliable D call. The CDR3 is 15 amino acids. Per germline, CDR1 SGHVS and CDR2 FNYEAQ. CDR3 amino acids: CASSLSDFSNQPQYF. CDR3 DNA, as far as it was read: TGTGCCAGCAGCTTATCAGACTTTAGCAATCAGCCT.

As regards this clone: With the read ending 3 residues before the CDR3 end, the germline J gene is used to fill in that end. The V gene is TRBV5-1, the J gene TRBJ2-7; D remains ambiguous. The V end lost 2 bases, the J end lost 3 bases, and 9 bases lay between the germline ends. Per the germline V gene, CDR1 is SGHRS and CDR2 is YFSETQ. There are 13 residues in the CDR3. The DNA read from the CDR3 is TGCGCCAGCAGCTTAAGCAGGTTCTACGAG. This translates into CASSLSRFYE. The entire CDR3 protein is CASSLSRFYEQYF.

With respect to this clone: The CDR3 end lies 3 residues beyond the end of the read and is filled in from the germline J gene. The gene calls are TRBV30 and TRBJ2-2; 9 nucleotides align to TRBD1. The CDR3 is made up of 15 amino acids. V lost 7 bases, J lost 6 bases, and 12 bases stayed unmatched. Germline CDR1 and CDR2: GTSNPN and SVGIG (reference sequence). CDR3 protein: CASIPGQGVSGELFF. CDR3 DNA (partial): TGTGCCTCCATCCCGGGACAGGGTGTTTCCGGGGAG.

Comment on this clone: From the germline J gene comes the end of the CDR3, since the read stops 3 residues before it. The J gene is TRBJ1-1, the V gene TRBV20-1, with 10 bases matching TRBD1. Germline values: CDR1 DFQATT, CDR2 SNEGSKA (reference sequence). The CDR3 sequence is 17 residues long. Trimming took 5 bases from V and 4 from J; bases not matched to a gene: 16. CDR3 region: CSAPRQGAVFRGTEAFF. CDR3 bases read: TGCAGTGCTCCTAGACAGGGGGCGGTCTTCAGGGGCACTGAA.

Notes on this clone: The missing CDR3 end, 3 residues past where the read stops, is filled in from the germline J gene. The chain links TRBV24-1 to TRBJ2-3, with D unclear. Trimming stripped 5 bases from V and 2 bases from J, with 7 bases between. This CDR3 is 13 amino acids long. The germline V gene has CDR1 KGHDR and CDR2 SFDVKD. The sequenced CDR3 bases are TGTGCCACCAGTGCGGCGGCCACAGATACG. The encoded protein is CATSAAATDT. The entire CDR3 is CATSAAATDTQYF.